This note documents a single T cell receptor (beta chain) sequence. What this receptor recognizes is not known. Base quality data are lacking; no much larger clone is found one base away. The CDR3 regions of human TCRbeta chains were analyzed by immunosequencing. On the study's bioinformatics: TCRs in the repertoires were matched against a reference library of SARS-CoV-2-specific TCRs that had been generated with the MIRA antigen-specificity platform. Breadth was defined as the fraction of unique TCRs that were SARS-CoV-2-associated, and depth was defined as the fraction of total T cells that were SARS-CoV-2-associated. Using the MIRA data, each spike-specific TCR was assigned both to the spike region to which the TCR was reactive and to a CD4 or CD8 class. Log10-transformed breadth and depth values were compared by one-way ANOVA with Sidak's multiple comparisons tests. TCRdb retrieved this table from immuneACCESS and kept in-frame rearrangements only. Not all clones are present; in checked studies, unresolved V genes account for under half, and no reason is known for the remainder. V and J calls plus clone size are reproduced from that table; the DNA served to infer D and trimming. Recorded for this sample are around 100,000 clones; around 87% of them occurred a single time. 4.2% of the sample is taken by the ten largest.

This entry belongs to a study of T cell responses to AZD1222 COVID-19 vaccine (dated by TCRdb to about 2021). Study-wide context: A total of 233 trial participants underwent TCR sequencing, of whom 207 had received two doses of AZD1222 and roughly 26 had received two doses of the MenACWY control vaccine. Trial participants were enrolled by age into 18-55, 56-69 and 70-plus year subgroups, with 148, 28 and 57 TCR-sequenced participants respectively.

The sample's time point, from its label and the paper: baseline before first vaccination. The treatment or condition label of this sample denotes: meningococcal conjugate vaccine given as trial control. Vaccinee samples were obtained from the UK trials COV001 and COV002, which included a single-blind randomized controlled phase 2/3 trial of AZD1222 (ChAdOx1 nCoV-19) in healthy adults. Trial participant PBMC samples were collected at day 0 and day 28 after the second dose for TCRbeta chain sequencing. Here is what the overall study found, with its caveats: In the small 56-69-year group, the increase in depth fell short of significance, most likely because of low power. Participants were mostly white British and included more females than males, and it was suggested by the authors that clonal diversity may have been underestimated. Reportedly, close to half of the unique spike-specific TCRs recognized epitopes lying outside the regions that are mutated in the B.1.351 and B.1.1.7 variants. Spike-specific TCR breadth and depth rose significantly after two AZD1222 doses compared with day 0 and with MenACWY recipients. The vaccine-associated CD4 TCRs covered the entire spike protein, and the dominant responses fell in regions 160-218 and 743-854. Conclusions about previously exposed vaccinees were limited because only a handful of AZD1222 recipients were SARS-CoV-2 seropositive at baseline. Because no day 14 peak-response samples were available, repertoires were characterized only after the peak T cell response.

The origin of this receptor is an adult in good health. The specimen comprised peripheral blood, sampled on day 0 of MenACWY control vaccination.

The DNA sequence follows: TGCAGTGCCAGCGATAACTATGGCTACACCTTC. The translation is CSASDNYGYTF. The chain uses TRBV20-1 and TRBJ1-2; no D gene call is confident. V and J lose 6 bases and 1 base, and a span of 6 bases separates them. CDR1 and CDR2 are read off the germline V gene (reference sequence) as DFQATT and SNEGSKA. The CDR3 holds 11 amino acids from the cysteine to the phenylalanine. Of the read, only the CDR3 DNA is kept; its 33 bases are in frame from base 1.